The entry below describes one TCR beta chain. Its antigen is unknown. A junction boundary mismatches the germline segment, possibly from a read error. CDR1 is SGHNT and CDR2 is YENEEA in the germline V gene. This CDR3 region has 14 residues. In each sample, about 10^5 TCR templates were assayed. Generated by immunoSEQ multiplex PCR, the TCRdb table keeps only in-frame clones and is missing some. The data contain about 100,000 clones, around 95% of them singletons. These data belong to a study of siplizumab effects on memory and regulatory T cells. Broader study findings: Proliferating siplizumab-culture Tregs lacked confirmation of suppressive function. The apparent diversity of naive T cells exceeded that of memory cells, and naive T cells seemed to make a major contribution to the alloresponse. Some alloreactive sequences were traceable to unstimulated CD4+ memory cells, and siplizumab significantly reduced them.

V is TRBV11-3 and J is TRBJ2-1; D call uncertain. The sequencing input was Tregs sorted from blood. The clonotype comes from a human donor in good health. CDR3 protein: CASSPSSNPNQQFF. The CDR3 DNA follows: TGTGCCAGCAGCCCTTCTTCAAACCCCAATCAGCAGTTCTTC.